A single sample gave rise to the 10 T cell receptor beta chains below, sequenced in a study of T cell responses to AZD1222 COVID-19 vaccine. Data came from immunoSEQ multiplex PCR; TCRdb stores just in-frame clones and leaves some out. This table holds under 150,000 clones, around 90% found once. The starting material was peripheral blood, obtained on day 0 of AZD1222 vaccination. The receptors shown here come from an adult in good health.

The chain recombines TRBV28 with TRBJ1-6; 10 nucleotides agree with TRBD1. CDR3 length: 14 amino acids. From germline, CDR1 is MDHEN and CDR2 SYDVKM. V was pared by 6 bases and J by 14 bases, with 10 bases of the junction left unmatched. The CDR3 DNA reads TGTGCCAGCAGCCCGGGACAGGGGAGATCTACCCTCCACTTT. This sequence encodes CASSPGQGRSTLHF.

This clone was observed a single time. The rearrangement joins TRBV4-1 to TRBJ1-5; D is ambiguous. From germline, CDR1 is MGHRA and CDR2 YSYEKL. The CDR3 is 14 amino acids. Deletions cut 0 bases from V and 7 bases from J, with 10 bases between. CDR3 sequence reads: CASSQEYAGQPQHF. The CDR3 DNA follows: TGCGCCAGCAGCCAAGAATACGCGGGGCAGCCCCAGCATTTT.

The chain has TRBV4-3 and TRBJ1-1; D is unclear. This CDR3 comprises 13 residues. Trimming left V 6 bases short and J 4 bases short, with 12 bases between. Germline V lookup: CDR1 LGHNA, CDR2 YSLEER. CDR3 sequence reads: CASRPSGSTEAFF. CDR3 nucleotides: TGCGCCAGCAGGCCATCCGGGTCCACTGAAGCTTTCTTT.

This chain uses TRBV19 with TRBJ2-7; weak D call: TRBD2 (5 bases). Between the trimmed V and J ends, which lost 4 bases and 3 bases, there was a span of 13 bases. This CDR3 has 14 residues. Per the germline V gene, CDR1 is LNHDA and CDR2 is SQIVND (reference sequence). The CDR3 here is CASSTPGVNYEQYF. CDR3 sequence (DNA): TGTGCCAGTAGTACCCCCGGGGTCAACTACGAGCAGTACTTC.

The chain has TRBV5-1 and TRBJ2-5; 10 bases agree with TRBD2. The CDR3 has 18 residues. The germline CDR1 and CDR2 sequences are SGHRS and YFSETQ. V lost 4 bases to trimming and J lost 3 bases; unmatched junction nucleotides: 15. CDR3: CASSPPLASGGAEETQYF. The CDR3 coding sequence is TGCGCCAGCAGCCCACCCCTCGCTAGCGGGGGCGCGGAAGAGACCCAGTACTTC. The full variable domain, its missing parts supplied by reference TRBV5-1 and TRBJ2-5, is KAGVTQTPRYLIKTRGQQVTLSCSPISGHRSVSWYQQTPGQGLQFLFEYFSETQRNKGNFPGRFSGRQFSNSRSEMNVSTLELGDSALYLCASSPPLASGGAEETQYFGPGTRLLVL.

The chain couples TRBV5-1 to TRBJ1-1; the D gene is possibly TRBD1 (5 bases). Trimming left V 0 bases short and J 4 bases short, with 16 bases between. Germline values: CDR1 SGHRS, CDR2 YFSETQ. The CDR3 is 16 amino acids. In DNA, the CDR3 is TGCGCCAGCAGCTTGGGGGACTTTGGCGGGGGCACTGAAGCTTTCTTT. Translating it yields CASSLGDFGGGTEAFF. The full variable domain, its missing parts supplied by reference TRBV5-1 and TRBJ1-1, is KAGVTQTPRYLIKTRGQQVTLSCSPISGHRSVSWYQQTPGQGLQFLFEYFSETQRNKGNFPGRFSGRQFSNSRSEMNVSTLELGDSALYLCASSLGDFGGGTEAFFGQGTRLTVV.

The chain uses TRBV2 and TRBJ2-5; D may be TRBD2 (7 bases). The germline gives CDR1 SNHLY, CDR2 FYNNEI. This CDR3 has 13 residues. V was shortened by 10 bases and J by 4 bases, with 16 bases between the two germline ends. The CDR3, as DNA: TGTGCCACCAGGGGAGGGATGTCAGAGACCCAGTACTTC. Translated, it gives CATRGGMSETQYF.

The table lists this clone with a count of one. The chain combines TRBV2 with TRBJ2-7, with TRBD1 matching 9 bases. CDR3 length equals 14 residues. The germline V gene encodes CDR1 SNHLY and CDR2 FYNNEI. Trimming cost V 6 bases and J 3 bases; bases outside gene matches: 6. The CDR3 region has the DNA TGTGCCAGCAGAGACGAGACAGGGGGCTACGAGCAGTACTTC. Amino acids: CASRDETGGYEQYF.

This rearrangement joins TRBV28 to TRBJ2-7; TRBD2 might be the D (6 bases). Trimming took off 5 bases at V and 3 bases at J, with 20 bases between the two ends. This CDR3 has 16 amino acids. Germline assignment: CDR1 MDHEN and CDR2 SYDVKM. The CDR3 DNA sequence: TGTGCCAGCAGTCCCCCTAACCAAGGCGGGAACTACGAGCAGTACTTC. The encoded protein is CASSPPNQGGNYEQYF. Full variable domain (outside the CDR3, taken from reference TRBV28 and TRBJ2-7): DVKVTQSSRYLVKRTGEKVFLECVQDMDHENMFWYRQDPGLGLRLIYFSYDVKMKEKGDIPEGYSVSREKKERFSLILESASTNQTSMYLCASSPPNQGGNYEQYFGPGTRLTVT.

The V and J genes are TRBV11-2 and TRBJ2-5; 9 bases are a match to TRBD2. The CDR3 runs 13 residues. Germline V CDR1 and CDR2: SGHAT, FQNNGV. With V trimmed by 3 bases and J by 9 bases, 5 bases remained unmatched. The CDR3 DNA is TGTGCCAGCAGCTTTAGCGGGGGCGCCCCCCAGTACTTC. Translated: CASSFSGGAPQYF.